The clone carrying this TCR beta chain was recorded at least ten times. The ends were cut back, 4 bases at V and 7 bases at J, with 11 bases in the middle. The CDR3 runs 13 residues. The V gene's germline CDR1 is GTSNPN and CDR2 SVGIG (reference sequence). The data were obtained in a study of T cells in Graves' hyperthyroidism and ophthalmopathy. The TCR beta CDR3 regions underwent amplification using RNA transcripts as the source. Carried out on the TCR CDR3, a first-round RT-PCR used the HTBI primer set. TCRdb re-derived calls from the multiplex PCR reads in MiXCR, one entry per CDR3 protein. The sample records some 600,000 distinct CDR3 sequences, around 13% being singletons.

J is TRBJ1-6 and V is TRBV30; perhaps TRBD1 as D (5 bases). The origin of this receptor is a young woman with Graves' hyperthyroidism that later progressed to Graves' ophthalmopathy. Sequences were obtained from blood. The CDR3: CAWNPGGNSPLHF. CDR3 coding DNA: TGTGCCTGGAACCCGGGGGGAAATTCACCCCTCCACTTT.